This T cell receptor (beta chain) is from a study of cytomegalovirus exposure and HLA in healthy donors. General study results and limits: Among TCR beta chains, those listed as cytomegalovirus-associated numbered about 160. Earlier analysis found most TCR beta V segments productive about 87% or about 30% of the time. Equally common other TCR beta chains were less clonally expanded than HLA-associated ones, a later analysis found.

The CDR3 is 14 amino acids. V gave up 6 bases and J gave up 0 bases, with 11 bases separating them. The germline CDR1 and CDR2 sequences are MNHEY and SVGAGI. A few counts support this clone. The antigen is not known. PCR primers comprised 60 Vbeta and 13 Jbeta primers. Study processing details: As a later analysis found, there were 70 million to 80 million unique TCR beta chains, of which about 10 million were shared. TCRdb's table, derived via immunoSEQ multiplex PCR, lists solely in-frame clones and lacks some. V, J and clone size are taken as reported in that table, and D and trimming were inferred from the DNA itself. The sample consists of roughly 92,000 clones, about 86% of them appearing once.

This clonotype was sampled from a woman in her 70s in good health and CMV-seropositive. The genes are TRBV6-5 and TRBJ1-1; TRBD1 is a possible D gene (6 bases). The sample consisted of PBMCs. CDR3 loop: CASRPDSMNTEAFF. DNA of the CDR3: TGTGCCAGCAGACCGGACAGCATGAACACTGAAGCTTTCTTT.